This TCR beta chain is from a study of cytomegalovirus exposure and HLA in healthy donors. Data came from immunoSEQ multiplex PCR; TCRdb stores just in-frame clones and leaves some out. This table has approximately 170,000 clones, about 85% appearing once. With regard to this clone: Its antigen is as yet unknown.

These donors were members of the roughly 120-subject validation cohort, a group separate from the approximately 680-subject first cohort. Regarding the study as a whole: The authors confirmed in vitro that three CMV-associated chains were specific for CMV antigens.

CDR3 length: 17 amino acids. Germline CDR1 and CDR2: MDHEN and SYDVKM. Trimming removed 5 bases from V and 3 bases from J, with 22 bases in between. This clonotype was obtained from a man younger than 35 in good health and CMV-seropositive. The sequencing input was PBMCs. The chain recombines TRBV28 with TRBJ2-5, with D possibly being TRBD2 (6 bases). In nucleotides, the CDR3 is TGTGCCAGCAGTAAGGGGCTATCGACCGGGGGTAAAGAGACCCAGTACTTC. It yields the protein CASSKGLSTGGKETQYF. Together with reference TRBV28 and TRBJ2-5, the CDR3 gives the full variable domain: DVKVTQSSRYLVKRTGEKVFLECVQDMDHENMFWYRQDPGLGLRLIYFSYDVKMKEKGDIPEGYSVSREKKERFSLILESASTNQTSMYLCASSKGLSTGGKETQYFGPGTRLLVL.